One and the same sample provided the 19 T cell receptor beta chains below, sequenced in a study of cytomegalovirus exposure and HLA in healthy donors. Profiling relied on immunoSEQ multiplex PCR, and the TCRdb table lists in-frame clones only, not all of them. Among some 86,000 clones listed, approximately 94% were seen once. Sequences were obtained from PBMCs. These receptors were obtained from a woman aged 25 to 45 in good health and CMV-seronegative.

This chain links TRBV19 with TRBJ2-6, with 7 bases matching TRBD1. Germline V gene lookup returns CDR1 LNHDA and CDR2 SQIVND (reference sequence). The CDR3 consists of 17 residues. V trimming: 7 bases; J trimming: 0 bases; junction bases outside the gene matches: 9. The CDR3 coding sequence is TGTGCCAGTATGCAACAGGGGCGGCCCTCTGGGGCCAACGTCCTGACTTTC. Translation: CASMQQGRPSGANVLTF.

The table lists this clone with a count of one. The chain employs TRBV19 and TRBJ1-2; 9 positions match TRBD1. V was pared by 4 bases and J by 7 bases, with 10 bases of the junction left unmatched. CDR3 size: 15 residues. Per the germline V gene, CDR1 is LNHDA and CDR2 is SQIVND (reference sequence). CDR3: CASSNLGQGESGYTF. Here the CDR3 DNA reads TGTGCCAGTAGTAATTTGGGACAGGGAGAATCTGGCTACACCTTC.

The CDR3: CASSFHVAGGNTDTQYF. CDR3 in DNA: TGTGCCAGCAGCTTCCACGTAGCGGGAGGCAACACAGATACGCAGTATTTT. The V and J genes are TRBV9 and TRBJ2-3, with 10 bases matching TRBD2. This CDR3 comprises 17 residues. The V and J ends lost 4 bases and 2 bases, in that order; junction bases with no gene match: 10. CDR1 is SGDLS, CDR2 YYNGEE, per germline.

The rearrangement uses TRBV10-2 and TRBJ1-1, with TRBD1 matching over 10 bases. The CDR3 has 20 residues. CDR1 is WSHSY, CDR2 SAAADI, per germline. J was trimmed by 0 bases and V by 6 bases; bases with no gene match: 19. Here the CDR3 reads CASRGSPRQGAKGMNTEAFF. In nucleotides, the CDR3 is TGCGCCAGCAGAGGCTCTCCTAGACAGGGGGCAAAGGGAATGAACACTGAAGCTTTCTTT.

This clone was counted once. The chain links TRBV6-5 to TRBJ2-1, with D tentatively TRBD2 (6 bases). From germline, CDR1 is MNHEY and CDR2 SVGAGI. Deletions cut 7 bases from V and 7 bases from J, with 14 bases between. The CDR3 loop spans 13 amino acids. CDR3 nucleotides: TGTGCCAGCAAAAGACTGGCGGGAAATGAGCAGTTCTTC. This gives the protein CASKRLAGNEQFF.

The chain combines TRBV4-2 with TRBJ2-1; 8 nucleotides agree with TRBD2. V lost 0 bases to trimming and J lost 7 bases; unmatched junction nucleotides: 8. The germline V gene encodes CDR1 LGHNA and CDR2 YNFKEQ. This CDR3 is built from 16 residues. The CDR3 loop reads CASSQDLRGARNEQFF. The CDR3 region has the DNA TGTGCCAGCAGCCAAGATTTGCGGGGGGCTAGAAATGAGCAGTTCTTC.

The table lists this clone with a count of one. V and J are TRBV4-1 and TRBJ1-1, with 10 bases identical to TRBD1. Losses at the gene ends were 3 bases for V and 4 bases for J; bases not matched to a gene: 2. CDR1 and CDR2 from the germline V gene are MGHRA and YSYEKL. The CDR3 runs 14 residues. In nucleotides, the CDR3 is TGCGCCAGCAGCCAGGACAGGGGGGTCACTGAAGCTTTCTTT. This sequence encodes CASSQDRGVTEAFF.

The CDR3 region is CASSYRDRHYGYTF. In DNA form, the CDR3 reads TGTGCCAGCAGTTACCGGGACAGACACTATGGCTACACCTTC. The gene calls are TRBV6-5 and TRBJ1-2, with 7 bases identical to TRBD1. CDR3 length equals 14 residues. V dropped 2 bases and J dropped 3; count of bases not matched to a gene: 3. CDR1 is MNHEY, CDR2 SVGAGI, per germline.

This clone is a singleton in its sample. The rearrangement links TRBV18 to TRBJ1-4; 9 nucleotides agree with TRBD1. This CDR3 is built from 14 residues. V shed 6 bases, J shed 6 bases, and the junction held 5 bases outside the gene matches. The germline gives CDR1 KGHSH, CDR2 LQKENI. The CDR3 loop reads CASSPGQGHEKLFF. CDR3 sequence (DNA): TGTGCCAGCTCGCCGGGACAGGGACATGAAAAACTGTTTTTT.

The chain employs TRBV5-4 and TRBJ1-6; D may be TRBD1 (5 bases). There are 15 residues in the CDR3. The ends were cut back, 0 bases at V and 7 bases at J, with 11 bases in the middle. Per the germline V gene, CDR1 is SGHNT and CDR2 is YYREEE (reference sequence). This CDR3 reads CASSLDQGGNSPLHF. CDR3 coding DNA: TGTGCCAGCAGCTTGGACCAGGGAGGAAATTCACCCCTCCACTTT.

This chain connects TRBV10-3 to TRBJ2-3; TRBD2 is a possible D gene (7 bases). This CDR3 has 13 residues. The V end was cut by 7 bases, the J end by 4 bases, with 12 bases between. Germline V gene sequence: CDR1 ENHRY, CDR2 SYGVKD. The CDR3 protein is CAIKGGAPDTQYF. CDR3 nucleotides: TGTGCCATCAAGGGGGGGGCCCCAGATACGCAGTATTTT.

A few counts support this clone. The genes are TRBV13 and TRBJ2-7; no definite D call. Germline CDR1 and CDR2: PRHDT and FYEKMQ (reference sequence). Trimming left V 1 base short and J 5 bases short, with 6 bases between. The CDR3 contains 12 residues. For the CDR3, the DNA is TGTGCCAGCAGCTTAGTTTCCGACGAGCAGTACTTC. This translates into CASSLVSDEQYF.

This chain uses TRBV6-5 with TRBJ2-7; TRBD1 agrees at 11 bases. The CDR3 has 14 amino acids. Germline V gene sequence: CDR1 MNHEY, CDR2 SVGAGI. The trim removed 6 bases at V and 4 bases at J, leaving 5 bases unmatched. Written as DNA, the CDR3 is TGTGCCAGCAGCTCCCGGGACAGGGGGTACGAGCAGTACTTC. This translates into CASSSRDRGYEQYF.

Here the CDR3 reads CASSPRLGRGSYEQYF. The CDR3 DNA follows: TGTGCCAGCAGCCCCCGTTTGGGCAGGGGGTCCTACGAGCAGTACTTC. The gene calls are TRBV7-2 and TRBJ2-7; TRBD1 aligns across 7 bases. CDR3 length: 16 residues. Unmatched junction bases numbered 11, after V lost 5 bases and J lost 1 base. CDR1 and CDR2 (germline): SGHTA, FQGNSA.

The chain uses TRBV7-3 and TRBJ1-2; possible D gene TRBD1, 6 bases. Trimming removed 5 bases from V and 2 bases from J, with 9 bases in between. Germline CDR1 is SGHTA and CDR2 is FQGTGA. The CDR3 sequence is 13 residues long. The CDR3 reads CASSPDRNYGYTF. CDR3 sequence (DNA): TGTGCCAGCAGCCCCGACAGGAACTATGGCTACACCTTC.

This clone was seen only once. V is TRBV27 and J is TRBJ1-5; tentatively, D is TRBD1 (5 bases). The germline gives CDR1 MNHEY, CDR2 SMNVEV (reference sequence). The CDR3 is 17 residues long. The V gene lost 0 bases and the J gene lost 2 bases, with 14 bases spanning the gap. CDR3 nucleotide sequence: TGTGCCAGCAGTTTATCTTTAGGGGCAGGACGCAATCAGCCCCAGCATTTT. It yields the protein CASSLSLGAGRNQPQHF.

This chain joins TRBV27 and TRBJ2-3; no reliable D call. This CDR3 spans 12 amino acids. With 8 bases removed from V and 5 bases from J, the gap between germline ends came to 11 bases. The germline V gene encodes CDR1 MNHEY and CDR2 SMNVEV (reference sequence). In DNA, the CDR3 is TGTGCCAGCCCGCCCGCCAGAGATACGCAGTATTTT. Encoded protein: CASPPARDTQYF.

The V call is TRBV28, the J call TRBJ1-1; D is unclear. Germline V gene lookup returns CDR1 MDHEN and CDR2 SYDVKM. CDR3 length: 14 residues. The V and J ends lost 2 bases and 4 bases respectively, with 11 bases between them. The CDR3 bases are TGTGCCAGCAGTTTAGACGAGGGCCCCACTGAAGCTTTCTTT. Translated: CASSLDEGPTEAFF. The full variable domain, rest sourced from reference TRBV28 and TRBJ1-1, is DVKVTQSSRYLVKRTGEKVFLECVQDMDHENMFWYRQDPGLGLRLIYFSYDVKMKEKGDIPEGYSVSREKKERFSLILESASTNQTSMYLCASSLDEGPTEAFFGQGTRLTVV.

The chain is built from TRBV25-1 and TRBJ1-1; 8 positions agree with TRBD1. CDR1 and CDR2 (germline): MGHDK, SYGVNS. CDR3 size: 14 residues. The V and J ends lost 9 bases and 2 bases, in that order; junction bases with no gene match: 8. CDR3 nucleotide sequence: TGTGCCAGTTCGGACAGGGTTGGAAACACTGAAGCTTTCTTT. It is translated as CASSDRVGNTEAFF.